Sequencing of this T cell receptor (beta chain) was carried out in a study of T cells in localized non-small cell lung cancer. Regarding the study as a whole: One tumor region alone was sequenced, and heterogeneity therefore remains possible. In adjacent lung appeared a median roughly 56 of the top 100 tumor clones. Longer overall survival accompanied higher blood T cell density.

With respect to this clone: Antigen unknown.

Sequencing used immunoSEQ multiplex PCR; TCRdb keeps in-frame clones, though not all of them. Seen here are roughly 21,000 clones, 75% to 95% observed once, and the top ten hold less than 9%. The CDR3 covers 14 residues. Germline V gives CDR1 MNHEY, CDR2 SVGAGI. J gave up 5 bases and V 5 bases, and 8 bases lay outside the gene matches. The chain joins TRBV6-5 to TRBJ2-7; 8 bases are shared with TRBD1. The source is a woman between 35 and 75 years old with stage I lung adenocarcinoma. Sequenced material: peripheral blood, taken before any cancer treatment. CDR3 in DNA: TGTGCCAGCAGTCTCCAGGGGGCGCCGGACGAGCAGTACTTC. Amino acid sequence: CASSLQGAPDEQYF.